What follows is one T cell receptor beta chain and its context. The CDR3 loop spans 15 amino acids. The J segment lost 2 bases and the V segment lost 7 bases, leaving 4 bases of the junction unmatched. CDR1 is KGHDR and CDR2 is SFDVKD in the germline V gene. The source of the sample is a study of blood T cells in healthy people across ages. Looking at the study overall: The template switching approach captured approximately one barcoded beta molecule for every two T cells.

Using a J-beta primer mix together with a sample-barcoded 5' primer, a second PCR was run for roughly 6 to 11 cycles. One entry per CDR3 protein, called by TCRdb with MiXCR from the 5' RACE reads. The data contain about 630,000 distinct CDR3 sequences, 20% to 25% of them singletons. The TCR sequence derives from an older man in good health. V usage is TRBV24-1 and J usage is TRBJ2-1, with 10 bases aligning to TRBD2. Sequenced input: blood. CDR3 protein: CATSVAGGTYNEQFF. CDR3 in DNA: TGTGCCACCAGCGTAGCGGGAGGCACCTACAATGAGCAGTTCTTC.